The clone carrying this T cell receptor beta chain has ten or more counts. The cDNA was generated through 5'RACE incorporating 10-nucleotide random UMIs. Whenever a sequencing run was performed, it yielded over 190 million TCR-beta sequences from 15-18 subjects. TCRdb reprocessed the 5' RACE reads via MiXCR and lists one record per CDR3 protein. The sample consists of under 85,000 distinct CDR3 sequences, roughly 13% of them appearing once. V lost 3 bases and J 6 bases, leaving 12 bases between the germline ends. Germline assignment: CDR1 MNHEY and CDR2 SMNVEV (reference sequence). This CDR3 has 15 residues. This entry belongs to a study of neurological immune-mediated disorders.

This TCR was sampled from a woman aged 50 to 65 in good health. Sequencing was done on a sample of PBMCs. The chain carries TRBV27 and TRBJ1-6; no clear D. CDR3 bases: TGTGCCAGCAGTTTGACACCTCCTCCTAATTCACCCCTCCACTTT. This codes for CASSLTPPPNSPLHF.